This paragraph reports one TCR beta chain. Its antigen is unidentified. The data derive from a study of CD8+ T cells in alopecia areata. The treatment was: oral pan-JAK inhibitor, 5-10 mg twice daily. The germline V and J ends were trimmed by 6 bases and 1 base, with 13 bases remaining between them. This CDR3 region has 14 residues. Germline assignment: CDR1 SNHLY and CDR2 FYNNEI. Extraction and reverse transcription of RNA yielded cDNA as the sequencing template. Some clones are missing from TCRdb's copy, which holds only in-frame ones; the method was immunoSEQ multiplex PCR. The sample contains hundreds of thousands of clones, more than 60% of which appear only once. General observations from the study: For lesional scalp, especially alopecia totalis/universalis, clonality was higher than in normal scalp. Compared with mice, patients displayed less clear TCR sharing, possibly for HLA-related reasons.

The source was CD4+ T cells sorted from blood, collected at week 44, from a patient treated with tofacitinib. This TCR was sampled from a human donor with alopecia areata. The chain carries TRBV2 and TRBJ2-7; no firm D call. DNA for the CDR3: TGTGCCAGCAGCTCAAGACTCGGTTCCTACGAGCAGTACTTC. This encodes CASSSRLGSYEQYF.